The 2 T cell receptor beta chains listed next were all sequenced from one sample in a study of blood T cells in healthy people across ages. The use of a sample-barcoded 5' primer and a J-beta primer mix characterized a second PCR of roughly 6 to 11 cycles. Using its own MiXCR run on the 5' RACE reads, TCRdb lists one record per CDR3 protein. This sample has about 1.6 million distinct CDR3 sequences, with roughly 32% found just once. Sequencing used blood. The receptors were gathered from a woman in her thirties in good health.

The chain couples TRBV7-2 to TRBJ2-6; TRBD1 matches 7 bases. V lost 5 bases to trimming and J lost 0 bases; unmatched junction nucleotides: 7. The germline gives CDR1 SGHTA, CDR2 FQGNSA. The CDR3 is 17 amino acids. The CDR3 DNA reads as TGTGCCAGCAGCCTACCGACAGGGAGCTCTGGGGCCAACGTCCTGACTTTC. This gives the protein CASSLPTGSSGANVLTF.

This clonotype was seen a handful of times. This chain links TRBV10-3 with TRBJ1-1, with D perhaps matching TRBD1 (6 bases). CDR3 length equals 14 residues. Between the trimmed V and J ends, which lost 2 bases and 3 bases, there was a span of 10 bases. In germline, CDR1 is ENHRY, CDR2 SYGVKD. DNA for the CDR3: TGTGCCATCAGTGAGGAGGGGGAGTACACTGAAGCTTTCTTT. Protein: CAISEEGEYTEAFF.